This T cell receptor (beta chain) was sequenced during a study of blood T cell repertoires in COVID-19. About the study: Samples representing acute and convalescent COVID-19 were sourced from the United States, Italy and Spain.

With V trimmed by 2 bases and J by 2 bases, 2 bases remained unmatched. The germline V gene has CDR1 SNHLY and CDR2 FYNNEI. The CDR3 totals 15 residues. In assigning cohorts, the study relied on participant-reported clinical history. Original methodology: Amplified reference gene primers provided the basis for estimating nucleated cell counts. Repertoires were generated with immunoSEQ multiplex PCR, while TCRdb's copy carries only in-frame clones and drops some. That table furnishes V, J and clone size, whereas the DNA furnished D and trimming. The sample shows 300,000 to 450,000 clones, approximately 90% of them seen only once.

The genes are TRBV2 and TRBJ1-2; TRBD1 matches at 10 bases. The TCR comes from a young woman who had recovered from COVID-19. Specimen: PBMCs or T cells enriched from blood (not recorded which). In DNA form, the CDR3 reads TGTGCCAGCAGTGAAACGGGACAGGGGAACTATGGCTACACCTTC. Residues: CASSETGQGNYGYTF.